These 21 T cell receptor beta chains originate from one sample sequenced in a study of T cell responses to AZD1222 COVID-19 vaccine. Method: immunoSEQ multiplex PCR; TCRdb's copy keeps in-frame clones and lacks some. This repertoire shows 90,000 to 120,000 clones, 90% to 95% found once; its top ten account for approximately 2.2%. The sample consisted of peripheral blood, taken on day 0 of AZD1222 vaccination. Receptor source: an adult in good health.

The chain joins TRBV5-1 to TRBJ1-1; 7 nucleotides line up with TRBD1. After removal of 4 bases from V and 5 bases from J, the junction contained 8 bases not matched to a gene. The CDR3 loop spans 14 amino acids. Germline assignment: CDR1 SGHRS and CDR2 YFSETQ. The CDR3 coding sequence is TGCGCCAGCAGCCTAACGATACAGGGGACTGAAGCTTTCTTT. Encoded protein: CASSLTIQGTEAFF.

V and J are TRBV12-3 or TRBV12-4 and TRBJ1-1, with a possible D match to TRBD1 (6 bases). The V and J ends lost 11 bases and 7 bases respectively, with 17 bases between them. The CDR3 runs 12 residues. This CDR3 is CAVHGGHGEAFF. DNA of the CDR3: TGTGCCGTCCACGGGGGGCACGGTGAAGCTTTCTTT.

This chain joins TRBV28 and TRBJ1-5; D gene uncertain. Trimming left V 9 bases short and J 10 bases short, with 16 bases between. The CDR3 sequence is 12 residues long. Germline CDR1 MDHEN, CDR2 SYDVKM. Here the CDR3 reads CASTTLSLPQHF. The CDR3 region has the DNA TGTGCCAGTACCACCTTAAGCCTACCCCAGCATTTT.

This chain links TRBV9 with TRBJ2-5; TRBD2 matches at 10 bases. J lost 2 bases, V lost 4 bases, and 5 bases had no gene match. CDR1 is SGDLS, CDR2 YYNGEE, per germline. This CDR3 is 15 amino acids long. In nucleotides, the CDR3 is TGTGCCAGCAGCCCGAGCGGGGGGGCTCAAGAGACCCAGTACTTC. Its protein is CASSPSGGAQETQYF. Drawing the rest from reference TRBV9 and TRBJ2-5, the complete variable domain is DSGVTQTPKHLITATGQRVTLRCSPRSGDLSVYWYQQSLDQGLQFLIQYYNGEERAKGNILERFSAQQFPDLHSELNLSSLELGDSALYFCASSPSGGAQETQYFGPGTRLLVL.

This chain links TRBV6-5 with TRBJ1-6; 8 positions agree with TRBD1. V shed 6 bases, J shed 7 bases, and the junction held 5 bases outside the gene matches. The germline V gene has CDR1 MNHEY and CDR2 SVGAGI. CDR3 length: 14 amino acids. The CDR3 region is CASRRTGPNSPLHF. The DNA for the CDR3 is TGTGCCAGCAGACGGACAGGGCCCAATTCACCCCTCCACTTT.

V and J are TRBV7-2 and TRBJ2-1; either TRBD1 or TRBD2 may supply D (6 bases each). Germline lookup yields CDR1 SGHTA and CDR2 FQGNSA. The CDR3 runs to 15 residues. The DNA for the CDR3 is TGTGCAAATAAGTTGTCCGGGGGCGCGCACAATGAGCAGTTCTTC. This codes for CANKLSGGAHNEQFF.

The chain is built from TRBV3-1 (or the pseudogene TRBV3-2) and TRBJ2-3, with D hard to call. CDR3 length equals 15 residues. The germline V gene has CDR1 LGHDT and CDR2 YNNKEL (reference sequence). Between the trimmed V and J ends, which lost 2 bases and 4 bases, there was a span of 13 bases. The CDR3 DNA reads TGTGCCAGCAGCCAATCTGTGTTAGCCTCAGATACGCAGTATTTT. Its translation: CASSQSVLASDTQYF.

The rearrangement links TRBV11-2 to TRBJ1-1; no clear D gene. The CDR3 has 10 amino acids. Germline CDR1 is SGHAT and CDR2 is FQNNGV. CDR3 region: CPPVGTEAFF. The CDR3 DNA reads TGTCCCCCCGTTGGCACTGAAGCTTTCTTT.

The V gene is TRBV6-5, the J gene TRBJ1-2; D is uncertain. From germline, CDR1 is MNHEY and CDR2 SVGAGI. V was trimmed by 2 bases and J by 5 bases, leaving 3 bases between them. CDR3 length: 11 amino acids. The DNA for the CDR3 is TGTGCCAGCAGTTACGGGTATGGCTACACCTTC. Protein: CASSYGYGYTF.

The chain uses TRBV19 and TRBJ1-2; TRBD1 is a possible D gene (5 bases). The germline V gene encodes CDR1 LNHDA and CDR2 SQIVND (reference sequence). There are 13 residues in the CDR3. V gave up 4 bases and J gave up 4 bases, with 10 bases separating them. CDR3: CASSRNRPYGYTF. The CDR3 DNA sequence: TGTGCCAGTAGTAGGAACAGGCCCTATGGCTACACCTTC.

This chain links TRBV7-9 with TRBJ2-6; D not certain. Trimming took off 5 bases at V and 1 base at J, with 9 bases between the two ends. CDR3 length equals 15 residues. Germline V gene data show CDR1 as SEHNR and CDR2 as FQNEAQ (reference sequence). CDR3 in amino acids: CASSITESGANVLTF. Here the CDR3 DNA reads TGTGCCAGCAGCATTACCGAGTCTGGGGCCAACGTCCTGACTTTC.

The chain uses TRBV29-1 and TRBJ2-2; 7 bases are shared with TRBD1. J lost 2 bases, V lost 7 bases, and 13 bases had no gene match. This CDR3 comprises 16 residues. Germline CDR1 reads SQVTM; CDR2 reads ANQGSEA. The CDR3 DNA sequence: TGCAGCGCAGAGGGGACAGAACCTACTAACACCGGGGAGCTGTTTTTT. It yields the protein CSAEGTEPTNTGELFF.

This chain joins TRBV11-3 and TRBJ1-2; D is unclear. Germline CDR1 SGHNT, CDR2 YENEEA. The CDR3 spans 11 residues. Between the trimmed V and J ends, which lost 6 bases and 5 bases, there was a span of 7 bases. CDR3 loop: CASSFGYGYTF. In nucleotides, the CDR3 is TGTGCCAGCAGTTTCGGATATGGCTACACCTTC.

V gene TRBV11-3 combines with J gene TRBJ1-2; D may be TRBD1 (5 bases). The V gene lost 5 bases and the J gene lost 6 bases, with 19 bases spanning the gap. The CDR3 covers 15 residues. Germline loops: CDR1 SGHNT, CDR2 YENEEA. CDR3 in amino acids: CASSRTPGGSDGYTF. CDR3 nucleotide sequence: TGTGCCAGCAGCCGCACCCCCGGGGGTAGCGATGGCTACACCTTC.

This clone is a singleton in its sample. The chain employs TRBV2 and TRBJ1-5; D uncertain. CDR1 is SNHLY, CDR2 FYNNEI, per germline. The CDR3 runs 14 residues. The chain's CDR3 is CASRGQTRNQPQHF. CDR3 nucleotides: TGTGCTTCGAGAGGGCAGACACGCAATCAGCCCCAGCATTTT.

This chain joins TRBV6-1 and TRBJ2-3; 12 nucleotides agree with TRBD2. The V and J ends lost 2 bases and 1 base, in that order; junction bases with no gene match: 7. The length of the CDR3 is 18 residues. Germline CDR1 MNHNS, CDR2 SASEGT. CDR3 bases: TGTGCCAGCAGTGAACTAGCGGGGGGGCCAGGGGGCACAGATACGCAGTATTTT. Translated, it gives CASSELAGGPGGTDTQYF.

The chain employs TRBV19 and TRBJ1-2; 9 bases are a match to TRBD1. Germline V gene sequence: CDR1 LNHDA, CDR2 SQIVND (reference sequence). This CDR3 contains 16 residues. The trim removed 3 bases at V and 4 bases at J, leaving 9 bases unmatched. The CDR3 DNA reads TGTGCCAGTAGTATCCAGATCCGGGACAGGGCCTATGGCTACACCTTC. Translation gives CASSIQIRDRAYGYTF.

The rearrangement links TRBV7-3 to TRBJ2-1; D might be TRBD1 or TRBD2, each matching 5 bases. Germline loops: CDR1 SGHTA, CDR2 FQGTGA. The CDR3 has 18 residues. V was trimmed by 5 bases and J by 6 bases, leaving 26 bases between them. CDR3 residues: CASSMGRNRPFHGNEQFF. In DNA form, the CDR3 reads TGTGCCAGCAGCATGGGACGGAATCGCCCTTTTCACGGCAATGAGCAGTTCTTC.

This chain connects TRBV18 to TRBJ1-5, with a tentative D call TRBD1 (6 bases). V dropped 5 bases and J dropped 14 bases, with 16 bases sitting between them. CDR3 length equals 12 residues. Germline values: CDR1 KGHSH, CDR2 LQKENI. DNA for the CDR3: TGTGCCAGCTCAAATCCGGGACAACCAGAGCATTTT. Protein product: CASSNPGQPEHF.

The V call is TRBV28, the J call TRBJ1-2, with D perhaps TRBD1 (6 bases). The CDR3 loop spans 13 amino acids. The germline V and J ends were trimmed by 4 bases and 5 bases, with 11 bases remaining between them. CDR1 MDHEN and CDR2 SYDVKM come from the germline V gene. The CDR3 loop is CASSSDSLYGYTF. The CDR3 coding sequence is TGTGCCAGCAGTTCGGACAGTTTATATGGCTACACCTTC.

The J gene is TRBJ1-1, the V gene TRBV5-1, with D possibly being TRBD1 (5 bases). The CDR3 contains 11 residues. V lost 3 bases to trimming and J lost 7 bases, with 7 bases between them. Germline CDR1 is SGHRS and CDR2 is YFSETQ. The CDR3 spells CASSYGGEAFF. In DNA form, the CDR3 reads TGCGCCAGCAGCTACGGGGGTGAAGCTTTCTTT.